The clone carrying this TCR beta chain was seen more than once but under ten times. The data belong to a study of blood T cell repertoires in COVID-19. Study in general: The samples span acute and convalescent COVID-19 from the United States, Italy and Spain.

Sequencing used immunoSEQ multiplex PCR; TCRdb keeps in-frame clones, though not all of them. Seen here are approximately 190,000 clones, 65% to 85% observed once, and the top ten hold about 4.8%. This TCR was recovered from a woman in her 30s with acute or convalescent COVID-19. Sequencing input: peripheral blood.

The DNA for the CDR3 is TGTGCCAGCAGTCCGACAGGGAGAGGCTACACCTTC. The encoded protein is CASSPTGRGYTF. V usage is TRBV27 and J usage is TRBJ1-2; 7 bases align to TRBD1. Germline V lookup: CDR1 MNHEY, CDR2 SMNVEV (reference sequence). The V gene end was trimmed by 5 bases and the J gene end by 8 bases; junction bases not matched to a gene: 5. The CDR3 has 12 residues.